Here is one T cell receptor beta chain with its context. This record belongs to a study of control samples from healthy donors and cancer patients. V lost 10 bases to trimming and J lost 4 bases, with 13 bases between them. Germline values: CDR1 WNHNN, CDR2 SYGVQD (reference sequence). This CDR3 is 13 amino acids long. Sequencing was performed with immunoSEQ multiplex PCR; in TCRdb, only in-frame clones are kept and a portion is missing. This table holds some 87,000 clones, around 80% found once. The clonotype was recovered from a man aged 60-69 years with head and neck cancer. What was sequenced was PBMCs. This chain links TRBV10-1 with TRBJ2-2, with TRBD1 as a possible D gene (7 bases). As DNA, the CDR3 is TGCGCCACTCGACAGGGACTCACCGGGGAGCTGTTTTTT. Its protein is CATRQGLTGELFF.